A single sample is the source of the 14 T cell receptor beta chains below, sequenced in a study of blood T cell repertoires in COVID-19. Profiling relied on immunoSEQ multiplex PCR, and the TCRdb table lists in-frame clones only, not all of them. The repertoire consists of roughly 230,000 clones, with about 86% occurring once and the leading ten covering about 4.4%. Sequenced sample: peripheral blood. These receptors were taken from a man aged 45-65 years with active or convalescent COVID-19.

This clone was seen just once. The chain employs TRBV28 and TRBJ1-2; the D gene is possibly TRBD1 (5 bases). V lost 6 bases, J lost 6 bases, and 14 bases lay in between. The CDR3 is 13 residues long. From germline, CDR1 is MDHEN and CDR2 SYDVKM. The CDR3 sequence: CASSSGPHHGYTF. CDR3 sequence (DNA): TGTGCCAGCAGCTCAGGGCCCCACCATGGCTACACCTTC.

The V gene is TRBV28, the J gene TRBJ1-5, with 7 positions matching TRBD1. The junction had 7 bases not matched to a gene; V was cut back by 5 bases and J by 0 bases. Germline CDR1 MDHEN, CDR2 SYDVKM. CDR3 length: 16 residues. The CDR3 region is CASSAHRGHSNQPQHF. The CDR3 DNA sequence: TGTGCCAGCAGTGCCCACAGGGGACATAGCAATCAGCCCCAGCATTTT.

The chain recombines TRBV5-6 with TRBJ1-3; D gene ambiguous. Trimming took off 4 bases at V and 1 base at J, with 9 bases between the two ends. The germline gives CDR1 SGHDT, CDR2 YYEEEE. The CDR3 has 14 residues. CDR3 nucleotide sequence: TGTGCCAGCAGCCCCCGGGGATCTGGAAACACCATATATTTT. It yields the protein CASSPRGSGNTIYF. The full variable domain, its missing parts supplied by reference TRBV5-6 and TRBJ1-3, is DAGVTQSPTHLIKTRGQQVTLRCSPKSGHDTVSWYQQALGQGPQFIFQYYEEEERQRGNFPDRFSGHQFPNYSSELNVNALLLGDSALYLCASSPRGSGNTIYFGEGSWLTVV.

This chain connects TRBV19 to TRBJ1-5; 8 bases are shared with TRBD1. The CDR3 is made up of 15 amino acids. CDR1 is LNHDA, CDR2 SQIVND, per germline (reference sequence). Trimming removed 5 bases from V and 2 bases from J; junction bases left unmatched: 5. The CDR3 DNA follows: TGTGCCAGTAGTGCTGGACAGGGTGGCAATCAGCCCCAGCATTTT. It codes for CASSAGQGGNQPQHF.

The chain uses TRBV4-2 and TRBJ2-6, with TRBD1 as a possible D gene (6 bases). Trimming took 3 bases from V and 0 from J, leaving 15 bases between them. The V gene's germline CDR1 is LGHNA and CDR2 YNFKEQ. The CDR3 loop spans 18 amino acids. CDR3 amino acids: CASSQDDRQSSGANVLTF. For the CDR3, the DNA is TGTGCCAGCAGCCAGGACGACAGGCAGAGCTCTGGGGCCAACGTCCTGACTTTC.

The chain carries TRBV19 and TRBJ1-2, with D possibly matching TRBD1 (6 bases). CDR1 and CDR2 (germline): LNHDA, SQIVND (reference sequence). This CDR3 is built from 15 residues. Trimming pared 4 bases from V and 0 bases from J, leaving 12 bases between. The CDR3 region is CASSTRTAANYGYTF. CDR3 sequence (DNA): TGTGCCAGTAGTACCCGGACAGCCGCTAACTATGGCTACACCTTC.

This chain joins TRBV28 and TRBJ2-3; the D gene is possibly TRBD2 (8 bases). V was shortened by 4 bases and J by 1 base, with 21 bases between the two germline ends. Germline values: CDR1 MDHEN, CDR2 SYDVKM. The CDR3 consists of 18 residues. For the CDR3, the DNA is TGTGCCAGCAGTTCACAGGGGCGGGGGGTTCTTGGCACAGATACGCAGTATTTT. Its protein product is CASSSQGRGVLGTDTQYF.

The count of this clone is one. The chain carries TRBV4-2 and TRBJ1-5; 9 nucleotides match TRBD1. Germline CDR1 reads LGHNA; CDR2 reads YNFKEQ. Trimming removed 2 bases from V and 0 bases from J; junction bases left unmatched: 14. This CDR3 region has 20 residues. This chain's CDR3 is CASSQNPLTGGAYSNQPQHF. The CDR3 DNA sequence: TGTGCCAGCAGCCAAAACCCGTTGACAGGGGGGGCCTATAGCAATCAGCCCCAGCATTTT.

This sequence joins TRBV28 and TRBJ1-3; 11 bases are shared with TRBD1. The germline gives CDR1 MDHEN, CDR2 SYDVKM. The V segment lost 2 bases and the J segment 7 bases; nucleotides outside the gene matches: 4. This CDR3 comprises 15 residues. CDR3 loop: CASSLGTGGRNTIYF. The CDR3 region has the DNA TGTGCCAGCAGTTTAGGGACAGGGGGGCGGAACACCATATATTTT.

This clone has only one observation. This sequence joins TRBV13 and TRBJ2-1, with 11 bases identical to TRBD2. The CDR3 has 15 amino acids. V gave up 4 bases and J gave up 8 bases; unmatched junction bases: 7. Germline assignment: CDR1 PRHDT and CDR2 FYEKMQ (reference sequence). CDR3 protein: CASSYSGTSGYEQFF. DNA for the CDR3: TGTGCCAGCAGCTATTCCGGGACTAGCGGCTATGAGCAGTTCTTC.

This rearrangement joins TRBV18 to TRBJ1-1; tentatively, D is TRBD1 (6 bases). Per the germline V gene, CDR1 is KGHSH and CDR2 is LQKENI. The ends were cut back, 5 bases at V and 0 bases at J, with 16 bases in the middle. The CDR3 is 16 residues long. This CDR3 reads CASSTYAGGMNTEAFF. CDR3 DNA: TGTGCCAGCTCAACATATGCGGGGGGCATGAACACTGAAGCTTTCTTT.

This sequence joins TRBV3-1 (or the pseudogene TRBV3-2) and TRBJ2-2; tentatively, D is TRBD1 (5 bases). V was trimmed by 1 base and J by 6 bases, leaving 12 bases between them. Germline CDR1 reads LGHDT; CDR2 reads YNNKEL (reference sequence). The length of the CDR3 is 15 residues. The DNA of the CDR3 is TGTGCCAGCAGCCAAGTTCCAGGGTGGGCCGGGGAGCTGTTTTTT. This encodes CASSQVPGWAGELFF.

The gene calls are TRBV6-5 and TRBJ1-1; possible D gene TRBD1, 6 bases. CDR1 is MNHEY, CDR2 SVGAGI, per germline. V was pared by 6 bases and J by 3 bases, with 17 bases between. The CDR3 extends over 15 amino acids. CDR3 in DNA: TGTGCCAGCAGAACCGGGACAAAGATCCACACTGAAGCTTTCTTT. Its translation: CASRTGTKIHTEAFF.

The V and J genes are TRBV24-1 and TRBJ1-6; D remains unclear. Per germline, CDR1 KGHDR and CDR2 SFDVKD. The CDR3 sequence is 17 residues long. V gave up 0 bases and J gave up 3 bases, with 11 bases separating them. Here the CDR3 reads CATSDLKQPYYNSPLHF. DNA for the CDR3: TGTGCCACCAGTGATTTGAAACAGCCTTACTATAATTCACCCCTCCACTTT.